This T cell receptor beta chain was observed in a study of vaccination effects on CD4 cells after COVID-19 (dated by TCRdb to between 2021 and 2022). General notes on the study: Participants received two doses of either the BNT162b2 or the mRNA-1273 mRNA SARS-CoV-2 vaccine. Cultures from other donors in the study were sequenced using the Oncomine TCR Beta short-read assay on an Illumina iSeq 100. A total of 10 COVID-19 convalescent patients and a few SARS-CoV-2-naive healthy vaccine recipients were included in the full study. In both COVID-19 convalescent patients and infection-naive vaccine recipients, the study compared SARS-CoV-2 spike-specific CD4+ TCR repertoires from before mRNA vaccination with those from after it.

This clone was observed a few times. Its antigen has not been determined. No base qualities exist here, and no much larger clone lies one base off it. What the research found in general, with its limitations: Only a small number of convalescent patients were included, and no early post-infection timepoints were available, which limited the study. Both infection-induced and vaccine-induced clones contracted markedly at late post-vaccination timepoints, which is consistent with waning T cell responses. Among healthy vaccine recipients, nearly all vaccine-induced clones were SARS-CoV-2 mono-reactive, and just 1 of 255 was cross-reactive with common cold coronaviruses.

The CDR3 has 16 amino acids, counting the end cysteine and phenylalanine. The read is trimmed to its CDR3 DNA, 48 bases read in frame from base 1. CDR1 is given as MGHRA and CDR2 as YSYEKL, both from the germline V gene. V lost 1 base and J lost 8 bases; the stretch between them is 15 bases long. In the ViraFEST assay, PBMC were stimulated with viral peptide pools, and TCR sequencing was then used to find antigen-specific CD4+ T cell clonotypes based on their expansion. After about 10 days of culture, CD4+ T cells were isolated with the EasySep CD4+ T cell isolation kit. Healthy vaccine recipients had no prior SARS-CoV-2 infection, confirmed by negative nucleocapsid antibodies before and after vaccination. Each well held around 2 million PBMC cultured in IMDM containing approximately 5% human AB serum, 8.5 to 10 IU/ml IL-2 and gentamicin, along with 8 to 10 ug/ml peptides. On days 3 and 7, half of the culture medium was replaced with fresh IL-2-containing medium. Each peptide stimulation condition was cultured in triplicate wells unless otherwise noted. PBMC were separated from whole blood using Ficoll-Paque Plus gradient centrifugation and were then either cryopreserved at -140C or used fresh. The overlapping peptide pools covered the spike proteins of SARS-CoV-2 and of the common cold coronaviruses HCoV-NL63, HCoV-OC43 and HCoV-229E. Genomic DNA was extracted from cultured CD4+ T cells with the QIAamp micro DNA kit.

The method was the immunoSEQ multiplex PCR assay. DNA from the CD4+ T cells that had been cultured and isolated underwent TCR beta CDR3 sequencing. In the paper's pipeline: Non-productive TCR sequences were removed, reads were trimmed to the CDR3 region, and CDR3s of at least 7 amino acids were retained. Antigen-specific clonotypes were identified using the MANAFEST web app by comparison of expansion in peptide wells against reference cultures. Positive clones required FDR<0.05 expansion versus reference and all other wells, odds ratio above 5, and frequency above 0.1% in two replicate wells. A clonotype was called cross-reactive if it was significantly expanded both in SARS-CoV-2 spike wells and in at least one common cold coronavirus spike condition. Using the stringdist R package, CDR3 similarity was measured by Levenshtein distance, and unrooted trees were constructed with ape in R 3.6.1. Entries here come from immuneACCESS through TCRdb and include only in-frame sequences with V and J called. Some clones fail to appear in such tables; in the studies checked, an unresolved V gene covers under half of the shortfall, and the cause of the remainder is unknown. V and J calls and clone size follow that table, whereas D and trimming were derived from the DNA. The sample table records tens of thousands of clones; approximately 64% of these occur just once. The ten most abundant clones make up under 15% of the sample.

The sequenced sample was CD4+ T cells from PBMCs cultured with HCoV-OC43 spike peptides, obtained before COVID-19 vaccination. The cell subset or site label, read with the paper, signifies: HCoV-OC43 spike overlapping peptide pool stimulation. The sequence derives from a human donor who received a COVID-19 vaccine. Recombination connected TRBV4-1 to TRBJ1-6, with the D gene too uncertain to name. The CDR3 here reads CASSQGPARGHSPLHF. The DNA reads TGCGCCAGCAGCCAAGGGCCCGCGAGAGGTCATTCACCCCTCCACTTT.